The next 19 T cell receptor beta chains were all read from a single sample in a study of T cell responses to AZD1222 COVID-19 vaccine. Sequenced by immunoSEQ multiplex PCR; TCRdb stores in-frame clones only, minus some. The sample lists 150,000 to 200,000 clones, 80% to 95% occurring once. Sequences were derived from peripheral blood, sampled on day 0 of AZD1222 vaccination. These receptors originate from an adult in good health.

The rearrangement links TRBV5-3 to TRBJ1-1, with a possible D match to TRBD1 (6 bases). TRBV5-3 qualifies as an ORF whose function is uncertain. V lost 4 bases to trimming and J lost 0 bases, with 13 bases between them. This CDR3 has 15 residues. The CDR3 is CARSPVYRVNTEAFF. The CDR3 DNA sequence: TGTGCCAGAAGCCCCGTGTACAGGGTGAACACTGAAGCTTTCTTT.

V and J are TRBV2 and TRBJ2-7; 9 bases agree with TRBD1. Per the germline V gene, CDR1 is SNHLY and CDR2 is FYNNEI. The CDR3 length is 14 residues. J was trimmed by 5 bases and V by 6 bases; bases with no gene match: 8. CDR3 in DNA: TGTGCCAGCAGGAGGACAGGGGTGGGTGACGAGCAGTACTTC. Translated: CASRRTGVGDEQYF.

DNA for the CDR3: TGTGCCAGCAGCTTAGTAACAGGGTCGTATGCTTTCTTT. Its translation: CASSLVTGSYAFF. The chain is built from TRBV7-2 and TRBJ1-1, with D possibly being TRBD1 (6 bases). Trimming left V 1 base short and J 11 bases short, with 14 bases between. CDR1 and CDR2 from the germline V gene are SGHTA and FQGNSA. The CDR3 runs to 13 residues.

V gene TRBV4-3 combines with J gene TRBJ2-7; a possible D gene is TRBD2 (5 bases). V lost 5 bases and J 7 bases, leaving 15 bases between the germline ends. The CDR3 is made up of 13 amino acids. Germline CDR1 LGHNA, CDR2 YSLEER. Written as DNA, the CDR3 is TGCGCCAGCAGCGAAAGGCTAGCTGGGGAGCAGTACTTC. Its protein is CASSERLAGEQYF.

The rearrangement uses TRBV5-4 and TRBJ2-1, with 7 bases identical to TRBD1. CDR1 is SGHNT, CDR2 YYREEE, per germline (reference sequence). With 0 bases clipped from V and 3 bases from J, the junction kept 9 bases outside the gene matches. This CDR3 has 17 residues. CDR3: CASSLAEGRGFYNEQFF. The CDR3 DNA sequence: TGTGCCAGCAGCTTGGCCGAAGGCAGGGGGTTCTACAATGAGCAGTTCTTC.

This clone showed up just a few times. The V and J genes are TRBV12-5 and TRBJ2-1; 11 nucleotides line up with TRBD2. The ends lost 7 bases at V and 2 bases at J; junction bases unmatched: 4. The CDR3 length is 15 residues. The germline V gene encodes CDR1 LGHNT and CDR2 FRNRAP. The CDR3 reads CASALGLAAYNEQFF. The DNA of the CDR3 is TGTGCTAGTGCCCTGGGACTAGCGGCCTACAATGAGCAGTTCTTC.

V gene TRBV5-6 combines with J gene TRBJ1-5, with a possible D match to TRBD1 (5 bases). The germline gives CDR1 SGHDT, CDR2 YYEEEE. V lost 3 bases, J lost 12 bases, and 16 bases lay in between. The CDR3 loop spans 13 amino acids. The CDR3 protein is CASSSGSDTLQHF. The DNA for the CDR3 is TGTGCCAGCAGCTCTGGGTCGGACACGCTCCAGCATTTT.

V gene TRBV25-1 combines with J gene TRBJ1-1; D is perhaps TRBD1 (5 bases). Trimming left V 2 bases short and J 10 bases short, with 14 bases between. Germline V gives CDR1 MGHDK, CDR2 SYGVNS. The CDR3 contains 13 residues. CDR3 in amino acids: CASSERSGRGAFF. The CDR3, as DNA: TGTGCCAGCAGTGAACGGTCGGGGCGCGGAGCTTTCTTT.

This chain uses TRBV11-2 with TRBJ2-5, with 11 bases matching TRBD2. The germline gives CDR1 SGHAT, CDR2 FQNNGV. The CDR3 totals 18 residues. V lost 3 bases and J lost 1; bases outside the gene matches: 10. The CDR3 here is CASSLAPGTSGSQETQYF. The DNA for the CDR3 is TGTGCCAGCAGCTTGGCCCCCGGGACTAGCGGAAGCCAAGAGACCCAGTACTTC. Using reference TRBV11-2 and TRBJ2-5 for the parts outside the CDR3, the full variable domain is EAGVAQSPRYKIIEKRQSVAFWCNPISGHATLYWYQQILGQGPKLLIQFQNNGVVDDSQLPKDRFSAERLKGVDSTLKIQPAKLEDSAVYLCASSLAPGTSGSQETQYFGPGTRLLVL.

The rearrangement joins TRBV18 to TRBJ1-1, with 10 nucleotides matching TRBD1. Germline CDR1 reads KGHSH; CDR2 reads LQKENI. The CDR3 length is 15 residues. J was trimmed by 1 base and V by 3 bases; bases with no gene match: 2. Written as DNA, the CDR3 is TGTGCCAGCTCACCGGGACAGGGGAGGAACACTGAAGCTTTCTTT. This codes for CASSPGQGRNTEAFF.

This clone was picked up a small number of times. The genes are TRBV4-1 and TRBJ1-2, with TRBD1 as a possible D gene (5 bases). Germline values: CDR1 MGHRA, CDR2 YSYEKL. This CDR3 spans 14 amino acids. Trimming pared 2 bases from V and 4 bases from J, leaving 11 bases between. The CDR3 loop reads CASSQPDRPYGYTF. In nucleotides, the CDR3 is TGCGCCAGCAGCCAACCCGACAGACCCTATGGCTACACCTTC.

The chain is built from TRBV7-9 and TRBJ1-5, with TRBD1 identical over 8 bases. The ends lost 0 bases at V and 2 bases at J; junction bases unmatched: 3. From germline, CDR1 is SEHNR and CDR2 FQNEAQ (reference sequence). The CDR3 loop spans 16 amino acids. The CDR3 is CASSLATGQGNQPQHF. The CDR3 bases are TGTGCCAGCAGCTTAGCCACGGGACAGGGCAATCAGCCCCAGCATTTT.

This clone has only one observation. This chain uses TRBV5-1 with TRBJ2-7; unclear D gene. The V end was cut by 4 bases, the J end by 0 bases, with 2 bases between. In germline, CDR1 is SGHRS, CDR2 YFSETQ. The CDR3 consists of 11 residues. The CDR3 sequence is CASSASYEQYF. CDR3 bases: TGCGCCAGCAGCGCCTCCTACGAGCAGTACTTC.

V gene TRBV3-1 (or the pseudogene TRBV3-2) combines with J gene TRBJ2-5; D not certain. Trimming left V 4 bases short and J 3 bases short, with 15 bases between. The CDR3 is 15 residues long. Germline-derived CDR1 and CDR2 are LGHDT and YNNKEL (reference sequence). The CDR3, as DNA: TGTGCCAGCAGCCTTCGGAGTACCTTAAAAGAGACCCAGTACTTC. The encoded protein is CASSLRSTLKETQYF.

V usage is TRBV10-3 and J usage is TRBJ1-5; TRBD1 is a possible D gene (6 bases). CDR3 size: 17 residues. The germline gives CDR1 ENHRY, CDR2 SYGVKD. V dropped 0 bases and J dropped 2 bases, with 14 bases sitting between them. The CDR3 reads CAISESWRRGGNQPQHF. In nucleotides, the CDR3 is TGTGCCATCAGTGAGTCGTGGCGAAGGGGGGGCAATCAGCCCCAGCATTTT.

This clone was seen only a few times. The chain links TRBV5-1 to TRBJ2-7; D is perhaps TRBD2 (5 bases). This CDR3 has 13 amino acids. Germline assignment: CDR1 SGHRS and CDR2 YFSETQ. Trimming stripped 0 bases from V and 8 bases from J, with 12 bases between. This CDR3 reads CASSLGEPPQQYF. The CDR3 DNA sequence: TGCGCCAGCAGCTTGGGGGAGCCCCCCCAGCAGTACTTC.

The chain employs TRBV6-2 or TRBV6-3 and TRBJ1-5; the match to TRBD1 covers 8 bases. The CDR3 runs 14 residues. Losses at the gene ends were 2 bases for V and 11 bases for J; bases not matched to a gene: 8. Germline V gene data show CDR1 as MNHEY and CDR2 as SVGEGT. CDR3 DNA sequence: TGTGCCAGCAGTTACGGGACAGGAGTTGGGTCCCAGCATTTT. Residues: CASSYGTGVGSQHF.

The chain has TRBV6-5 and TRBJ2-7, with D unclear. This CDR3 has 16 amino acids. V lost 0 bases, J lost 3 bases, and 15 bases lay in between. CDR1 and CDR2 (germline): MNHEY, SVGAGI. DNA of the CDR3: TGTGCCAGCAGTTACTCGATTGGTCCCCTCTTCTACGAGCAGTACTTC. It encodes CASSYSIGPLFYEQYF.

The genes are TRBV6-5 and TRBJ1-4, with 7 bases matching TRBD1. CDR1 is MNHEY, CDR2 SVGAGI, per germline. V was clipped by 6 bases and J by 3 bases; unmatched bases: 7. The CDR3 is made up of 15 amino acids. This chain's CDR3 is CASRADRHANEKLFF. CDR3 DNA sequence: TGTGCCAGCAGAGCGGACAGGCACGCTAATGAAAAACTGTTTTTT.